This TCR beta chain derives from a study of blood T cell repertoires in COVID-19. At the level of the study: From the United States, Italy and Spain came samples of acute and convalescent COVID-19. PBMCs, B-cell-depleted T cells, or T cells provided the cDNA or gDNA that made up the material.

Per the original methods: Amplification of reference gene primers provided the estimated nucleated cell counts. Sequenced by immunoSEQ multiplex PCR; TCRdb stores in-frame clones only, minus some. The DNA gave D and trimming, while V, J and clone size come from that table. Among under 250,000 clones, over 75% were seen once, and the ten largest hold roughly 3.7%. Participants were aged 18 to 89 years, lived in over 20 US areas, and enrolled virtually. CDR1 LNHDA and CDR2 SQIVND come from the germline V gene (reference sequence). V was pared by 6 bases and J by 2 bases, with 7 bases of the junction left unmatched. The CDR3 runs 17 residues.

This sequence originates from a woman aged 18 to 35 in a cohort exposed to, infected with or recovered from COVID-19 (not recorded which). The chain links TRBV19 to TRBJ2-6, with 10 nucleotides matching TRBD1. The material sequenced was PBMCs or T cells enriched from blood (not recorded which). The CDR3 coding sequence is TGTGCCAGTAGACCGACAGGGGGCACGGCTGGGGCCAACGTCCTGACTTTC. Amino acid sequence: CASRPTGGTAGANVLTF.